This is a list of T cell receptor beta chains from one sample in a study of identifying expanded T cells in peripheral blood. TCRdb's table, derived via immunoSEQ multiplex PCR, lists solely in-frame clones and lacks some. The table lists 70,000 to 95,000 clones, almost 90% of them singletons. The sample taken for sequencing was blood. The receptors derive from a person between 18 and 70 years old in good health. The CDR3 runs from the conserved cysteine through the conserved F or W. The D gene is left open where the match is weak. Expanded clones are given a class, and other clones once, few, many or no size at all.

V	D	size	J	DNA	CDR3
TRBV7-6	TRBD2	.	TRBJ2-5	TGTGCCAGCAGCCCCTGGGGAGGGTTAGCGCAAGAGACCCAGTACTTC	CASSPWGGLAQETQYF
TRBV19	.	once	TRBJ2-5	TGTGCCAGTAGTACCGGAAGCGTACCTCAAGAGACCCAGTACTTC	CASSTGSVPQETQYF
TRBV7-3	.	.	TRBJ1-2	TGTGCCAGCAGCTTAAATGATTTACTCTATGGCTACACCTTC	CASSLNDLLYGYTF
TRBV30	.	.	TRBJ2-6	TGTGCCTGGGAAACAGGGACTGGGGCCAACGTCCTGACTTTC	CAWETGTGANVLTF
TRBV9	.	.	TRBJ2-3	TGTGCCAGCAGCCCTCGGAGGAACGGGGATACGCAGTATTTT	CASSPRRNGDTQYF
TRBV2	.	.	TRBJ1-4	TGTGCCAACTCCGGGACGGAGCGCGAAAAACTGTTTTTT	CANSGTEREKLFF
TRBV28	.	.	TRBJ1-2	TGTGCCAGCAGTCAACACCCTCGTGAGGGTGGCTACACCTTC	CASSQHPREGGYTF
TRBV27	.	.	TRBJ2-7	TGTGCCAGCAGTGACCGGGACAAACCCTACGAGCAGTACTTC	CASSDRDKPYEQYF
TRBV30	.	.	TRBJ1-2	TGTGCCTGGGCCTGGACAGTAGGCTATGGCTACACCTTC	CAWAWTVGYGYTF
TRBV27	.	.	TRBJ2-3	TGTGCCAGCAGTCGAAGGGACCATAGCACAGATACGCAGTATTTT	CASSRRDHSTDTQYF
TRBV5-1	.	.	TRBJ2-1	TGCGCCAGCAGCTTACAACCGGATATCTCCTACAATGAGCAGTTCTTC	CASSLQPDISYNEQFF
TRBV6-1	TRBD1	.	TRBJ1-2	TGTGCCAGCACTCAGGGACAGGGGGAGTCCTATGGCTACACCTTC	CASTQGQGESYGYTF
TRBV29-1	.	.	TRBJ2-5	TGCAGCGTTGCGTGGGCAGTTCAAGAGACCCAGTACTTC	CSVAWAVQETQYF
TRBV6-1	.	.	TRBJ2-1	TGTGCCAGCGACCCGAAAGAGGCGGCTGAGCAGTTCTTC	CASDPKEAAEQFF
TRBV19	TRBD1	.	TRBJ2-5	TGTGCCAGTAGTGCGGACAGGGGAGGGGTAGAGACCCAGTACTTC	CASSADRGGVETQYF
TRBV19	.	.	TRBJ1-1	TGTGCCAGTAGTATGCCCCAGGCGGGTACTGAAGCTTTCTTT	CASSMPQAGTEAFF
TRBV4-1	.	.	TRBJ1-1	TGCGCCAGCAGCGCCCGGGGGGGAACTGAAGCTTTCTTT	CASSARGGTEAFF
TRBV2	.	.	TRBJ1-2	TGTGCCAGCAGTCGGGTAGCGCGGGACTATGGCTACACCTTC	CASSRVARDYGYTF
TRBV2	.	few	TRBJ1-6	TGTGCCAGCAGCGCTGGACAGAGCCATAATTCACCCCTCCACTTT	CASSAGQSHNSPLHF
TRBV27	TRBD2	.	TRBJ2-1	TGTGCCAGCAGTAAAGCTGGTTTCAAAGCGGGAGTGACCTACAATGAGCAGTTCTTC	CASSKAGFKAGVTYNEQFF
TRBV30	.	once	TRBJ2-5	TGTGCCTGGAGTAAGGGCCTAGCGCCCTTGGGGGGAGAGACCCAGTACTTC	CAWSKGLAPLGGETQYF
TRBV4-3	.	.	TRBJ2-7	TGCGCCAGCAGCCAAAACCCGGCAGTTCACTCCTACGAGCAGTACTTC	CASSQNPAVHSYEQYF
TRBV6-1	TRBD1	.	TRBJ1-4	TGTGCCAGCAGCAACCGGGACAGGGGGGACGAAAAACTGTTTTTT	CASSNRDRGDEKLFF
TRBV6-6	.	.	TRBJ1-2	TGTGCCAGCAGTTACGCGGGGGGGGGAGACTATGGCTACACCTTC	CASSYAGGGDYGYTF
TRBV9	.	.	TRBJ1-5	TGTGCCAGCAGCCTCCGGGTCGGGCAGCCCCAGCATTTT	CASSLRVGQPQHF
TRBV4-3	TRBD2	.	TRBJ2-5	TGCGCCAGCAGCCCCACCACTGGGGCGGGAGGGACCCAGTACTTC	CASSPTTGAGGTQYF
TRBV6-1	TRBD1	.	TRBJ2-3	TGTGCCAGCAGCATACCGGGACAGTTCACAGATACGCAGTATTTT	CASSIPGQFTDTQYF